The next 11 T cell receptor beta chains were all read from a single sample in a study of cytomegalovirus exposure and HLA in healthy donors. PCR employed 60 Vbeta and 13 Jbeta primers. The method was immunoSEQ multiplex PCR; TCRdb's version includes in-frame clones alone and lacks a portion of them. Among 90,000 to 150,000 clones, 78% were seen once, and the ten largest hold approximately 3.5%. Material: PBMCs. All receptors derive from a woman aged 30 to 39 in good health and CMV-seropositive.

The chain employs TRBV6-1 and TRBJ2-5; 11 bases are a match to TRBD2. The germline gives CDR1 MNHNS, CDR2 SASEGT. Trimming cost V 6 bases and J 4 bases; bases outside gene matches: 4. The CDR3 covers 14 residues. The CDR3 nucleotides read TGTGCCAGCAGGCTAGCGGGGGGCGGAGAGACCCAGTACTTC. Translated: CASRLAGGGETQYF.

V is TRBV7-8 and J is TRBJ2-6, with TRBD1 identical over 7 bases. The V segment lost 5 bases and the J segment 1 base; nucleotides outside the gene matches: 11. This CDR3 has 18 residues. The V gene's germline CDR1 is SGHVS and CDR2 FQNEAQ. The CDR3 DNA reads as TGTGCCAGCAGCCCAAGGACAGGTCCACCGTCTGGGGCCAACGTCCTGACTTTC. It is translated as CASSPRTGPPSGANVLTF.

CDR3 in amino acids: CASSRSPGGGVNEQFF. In nucleotides, the CDR3 is TGTGCCAGCAGCCGATCCCCAGGTGGGGGGGTAAATGAGCAGTTCTTC. The chain has TRBV7-2 and TRBJ2-1; the match to TRBD2 covers 7 bases. Per the germline V gene, CDR1 is SGHTA and CDR2 is FQGNSA. This CDR3 comprises 16 residues. Germline trimming cut 5 bases from V and 7 bases from J; bases unmatched to any gene: 14.

This sequence joins TRBV5-4 and TRBJ1-1; no reliable D call. Germline values: CDR1 SGHNT, CDR2 YYREEE (reference sequence). This CDR3 has 15 amino acids. V shed 3 bases and J shed 1 base, with 13 bases lying between them. DNA for the CDR3: TGTGCCAGCAGCTCATATGAGACACCGAACACTGAAGCTTTCTTT. Residues: CASSSYETPNTEAFF.

This clone is a singleton in its sample. The CDR3 sequence is CASSFSLNTEAFF. In DNA, the CDR3 is TGTGCCAGCAGTTTTAGCCTGAACACTGAAGCTTTCTTT. This chain links TRBV27 with TRBJ1-1; D gene uncertain. The V gene's germline CDR1 is MNHEY and CDR2 SMNVEV (reference sequence). This CDR3 contains 13 residues. Deletions cut 3 bases from V and 0 bases from J, with 5 bases between.

The chain has TRBV5-4 and TRBJ2-7; D is ambiguous. Germline loops: CDR1 SGHNT, CDR2 YYREEE (reference sequence). This CDR3 spans 13 amino acids. The V and J ends lost 2 bases and 2 bases respectively, with 8 bases between them. CDR3 protein: CASSFGQTYEQYF. The CDR3 DNA sequence: TGTGCCAGCAGCTTTGGCCAGACCTACGAGCAGTACTTC.

V usage is TRBV2 and J usage is TRBJ2-3; 11 bases agree with TRBD2. The CDR3 runs 16 residues. Germline CDR1 and CDR2: SNHLY and FYNNEI. V dropped 1 base and J dropped 0; count of bases not matched to a gene: 0. The CDR3 region has the DNA TGTGCCAGCAGTGAAGGACTAGCGGGGAGCACAGATACGCAGTATTTT. Translated: CASSEGLAGSTDTQYF.

The V gene is TRBV7-8, the J gene TRBJ2-5; the match to TRBD2 covers 11 bases. The CDR3 is 14 residues long. The junction had 6 bases not matched to a gene; V was cut back by 5 bases and J by 7 bases. CDR1 and CDR2 (germline): SGHVS, FQNEAQ. CDR3 region: CASSPGTSGPTQYF. CDR3 coding DNA: TGTGCCAGCAGCCCCGGGACTAGCGGCCCGACCCAGTACTTC.

In its sample, this clone was seen a few times. The chain combines TRBV11-2 with TRBJ1-1, with 7 bases that match TRBD1. The length of the CDR3 is 15 residues. V shed 1 base and J 0 bases; nucleotides not matched to a gene: 2. Germline V lookup: CDR1 SGHAT, CDR2 FQNNGV. The CDR3 reads CASSLAGQLNTEAFF. DNA for the CDR3: TGTGCCAGCAGCTTAGCGGGACAGCTGAACACTGAAGCTTTCTTT.

The V call is TRBV15, the J call TRBJ1-5, with D possibly being TRBD1 (6 bases). The CDR3 runs to 17 residues. The germline V and J ends were trimmed by 0 bases and 2 bases, with 14 bases remaining between them. Germline CDR1 and CDR2: LNHNV and YYDKDF (reference sequence). CDR3 sequence reads: CATSRDIVAGGNQPQHF. In DNA form, the CDR3 reads TGTGCCACCAGCAGAGATATTGTGGCAGGGGGCAATCAGCCCCAGCATTTT. Supplemented by reference TRBV15 and TRBJ1-5, the full variable domain reads DAMVIQNPRYQVTQFGKPVTLSCSQTLNHNVMYWYQQKSSQAPKLLFHYYDKDFNNEADTPDNFQSRRPNTSFCFLDIRSPGLGDTAMYLCATSRDIVAGGNQPQHFGDGTRLSIL.

This CDR3 is CSVGQLGDTQYF. The CDR3, as DNA: TGCAGCGTTGGTCAGCTAGGCGATACGCAGTATTTT. The chain couples TRBV29-1 to TRBJ2-3, with unresolved D. The V gene lost 4 bases and the J gene lost 6 bases, with 11 bases spanning the gap. The CDR3 runs 12 residues. Germline V gene data show CDR1 as SQVTM and CDR2 as ANQGSEA.